A selection of T cell receptor beta chains follows, all from one sample in a study of T cells in Graves' hyperthyroidism and ophthalmopathy. Each CDR3 protein gets one entry after TCRdb re-called the multiplex PCR reads with MiXCR. This sample carries around 420,000 distinct CDR3 sequences, approximately 15% of them seen once, and the ten largest clones take 12% to 15%. The source material was blood. The source is a woman under 30 with Graves' hyperthyroidism. The CDR3 runs from the conserved cysteine through the conserved F or W. The D gene is left open where the match is weak. Expanded clones get a size class; other rows say once, few or many, or leave the size out.

V gene: TRBV10-1
D gene: .
J gene: TRBJ1-5
CDR3 length: 16
clone size: many
CDR3 DNA: TGCGCCAGCAACCCCCTTTTTCAGGGCGGGAATCAGCCCCAGCATTTT
CDR3 protein: CASNPLFQGGNQPQHF

V gene: TRBV4-2
D gene: .
J gene: TRBJ1-2
CDR3 length: 17
clone size: many
CDR3 DNA: TGTGCCAGCAGCCAAGAAACGGGGATGGTTCTAGTGTCTGGCTACACCTTC
CDR3 protein: CASSQETGMVLVSGYTF

V gene: TRBV12-3/TRBV12-4
D gene: .
J gene: TRBJ1-1
CDR3 length: 13
clone size: .
CDR3 DNA: TGTGCCAGCACCCCCTTAGTTAACACTGAAGCTTTCTTT
CDR3 protein: CASTPLVNTEAFF

V gene: TRBV12-3/TRBV12-4
D gene: .
J gene: TRBJ2-7
CDR3 length: 13
clone size: many
CDR3 DNA: TGTGCCAGCAGTTTGGCCAGGCTATACGAGCAGTACTTC
CDR3 protein: CASSLARLYEQYF

V gene: TRBV5-8
D gene: .
J gene: TRBJ2-4
CDR3 length: 15
clone size: .
CDR3 DNA: TGTGCCAGCAGCTTGGAAGTGTTGGCCAAAAACATTCAGTACTTC
CDR3 protein: CASSLEVLAKNIQYF

V gene: TRBV27
D gene: TRBD1
J gene: TRBJ1-1
CDR3 length: 14
clone size: many
CDR3 DNA: TGTGCCAGCAGGCCAGGGGGGGGGTTCCCTGAAGCTTTCTTT
CDR3 protein: CASRPGGGFPEAFF

V gene: TRBV4-2
D gene: TRBD2
J gene: TRBJ2-2
CDR3 length: 17
clone size: few
CDR3 DNA: TGTGCCAGCAGCCAAGGCGGGAGCCCCAGATTCACCGGGGAGCTGTTTTTT
CDR3 protein: CASSQGGSPRFTGELFF

V gene: TRBV9
D gene: .
J gene: TRBJ2-3
CDR3 length: 14
clone size: .
CDR3 DNA: TGTGCCAGCAGCACGATGTTTGGCACAGATACGCAGTATTTT
CDR3 protein: CASSTMFGTDTQYF

V gene: TRBV2
D gene: TRBD2
J gene: TRBJ2-5
CDR3 length: 16
clone size: many
CDR3 DNA: TGTGCCAGCAGTGCGGAAAGCGGGAGGGCCATGGAGACCCAGTACTTC
CDR3 protein: CASSAESGRAMETQYF

V gene: TRBV3-1
D gene: TRBD1
J gene: TRBJ1-1
CDR3 length: 16
clone size: many
CDR3 DNA: TGTGCCAGCAGCCCTTGGTCGGGACAGGGGTCCACTGAAGCTTTCTTT
CDR3 protein: CASSPWSGQGSTEAFF

V gene: TRBV9
D gene: TRBD2
J gene: TRBJ2-3
CDR3 length: 17
clone size: .
CDR3 DNA: TGTGCCAGCAGCCCTCGGGGACTAGCGGGGGGTGCAGATACGCAGTATTTT
CDR3 protein: CASSPRGLAGGADTQYF

V gene: TRBV10-3
D gene: TRBD2
J gene: TRBJ2-3
CDR3 length: 15
clone size: .
CDR3 DNA: TGTGCCATCAGTGAGTTGAAGCGGGAAACAGATACGCAGTATTTT
CDR3 protein: CAISELKRETDTQYF

V gene: TRBV27
D gene: .
J gene: TRBJ1-6
CDR3 length: 13
clone size: many
CDR3 DNA: TGTGCCAGCAGTTTCTCCTATAATTCACCCCTCCACTTT
CDR3 protein: CASSFSYNSPLHF

V gene: TRBV14
D gene: .
J gene: TRBJ1-2
CDR3 length: 13
clone size: .
CDR3 DNA: TGTGCCAGCAGCCAAGATATGGAGGGCGGCTACACCTTC
CDR3 protein: CASSQDMEGGYTF

V gene: TRBV20-1
D gene: .
J gene: TRBJ1-2
CDR3 length: 12
clone size: few
CDR3 DNA: TGCAGTGCTAGTCCGGAGAACTATGGCTACACCTTC
CDR3 protein: CSASPENYGYTF

V gene: TRBV6-1
D gene: .
J gene: TRBJ1-6
CDR3 length: 15
clone size: .
CDR3 DNA: TGTGCCAGCAGTGGGACCCCTAGGGAAGGGTCACCCCTCCACTTT
CDR3 protein: CASSGTPREGSPLHF

V gene: TRBV28
D gene: TRBD1
J gene: TRBJ1-5
CDR3 length: 16
clone size: .
CDR3 DNA: TGTGCCAGCAGTTTAGTGGTGGGACAGGGTAATCAGCCCCAGCATTTT
CDR3 protein: CASSLVVGQGNQPQHF

V gene: TRBV12-3/TRBV12-4
D gene: .
J gene: TRBJ1-2
CDR3 length: 14
clone size: few
CDR3 DNA: TGTGCCAGCAGTACCCAGATCACTAACTATGGCTACACCTTC
CDR3 protein: CASSTQITNYGYTF

V gene: TRBV28
D gene: TRBD1
J gene: TRBJ2-1
CDR3 length: 17
clone size: many
CDR3 DNA: TGTGCCAGCAGTTCCACGGGACAGATACGCTCCTACAATGAGCAGTTCTTC
CDR3 protein: CASSSTGQIRSYNEQFF

V gene: TRBV13
D gene: TRBD2
J gene: TRBJ2-7
CDR3 length: 17
clone size: few
CDR3 DNA: TGTGCCAGCAGCTTAGGAGTTCGACTAGCGGGTCGCTACGAGCAGTACTTC
CDR3 protein: CASSLGVRLAGRYEQYF

V gene: TRBV29-1
D gene: .
J gene: TRBJ2-1
CDR3 length: 11
clone size: many
CDR3 DNA: TGCAGCGTTACCAGACCGCATGAGCAGTTCTTC
CDR3 protein: CSVTRPHEQFF

V gene: TRBV9
D gene: .
J gene: TRBJ1-1
CDR3 length: 15
clone size: .
CDR3 DNA: TGTGCCAGCAGACTGGACGGGAACATGAACACTGAAGCTTTCTTT
CDR3 protein: CASRLDGNMNTEAFF

V gene: TRBV27
D gene: TRBD2
J gene: TRBJ2-5
CDR3 length: 13
clone size: many
CDR3 DNA: TGTGCCAGCAGCGTAACTAGCGGAGAGACCCAGTACTTC
CDR3 protein: CASSVTSGETQYF